The 13 T cell receptor beta chains given below trace back to one sample, sequenced in a study of blood T cell repertoires in COVID-19. The repertoire was sequenced with immunoSEQ multiplex PCR; TCRdb's copy has only in-frame clones and lacks some. The top ten clones hold roughly a fifth of a sample with approximately 90,000 clones, around three quarters of them seen once. Sequencing was carried out using peripheral blood. These receptors originate from a woman of 80 years or more with acute or convalescent COVID-19.

V gene TRBV30 combines with J gene TRBJ2-1, with TRBD2 matching 8 bases. Germline V gene lookup returns CDR1 GTSNPN and CDR2 SVGIG (reference sequence). The CDR3 contains 18 residues. The V and J ends lost 4 bases and 2 bases, in that order; junction bases with no gene match: 16. CDR3 nucleotide sequence: TGTGCCTGGAAGAAAACCCCTTCGGCGGGAGGCACCTACAATGAGCAGTTCTTC. Translation gives CAWKKTPSAGGTYNEQFF.

The chain carries TRBV5-1 and TRBJ1-5; D is ambiguous. Germline V CDR1 and CDR2: SGHRS, YFSETQ. Between the trimmed V and J ends, which lost 4 bases and 2 bases, there was a span of 10 bases. CDR3 length: 14 residues. For the CDR3, the DNA is TGCGCCAGCAGCAGTTACGGGGGCAATCAGCCCCAGCATTTT. It yields the protein CASSSYGGNQPQHF. The whole variable domain, filled in from reference TRBV5-1 and TRBJ1-5, reads KAGVTQTPRYLIKTRGQQVTLSCSPISGHRSVSWYQQTPGQGLQFLFEYFSETQRNKGNFPGRFSGRQFSNSRSEMNVSTLELGDSALYLCASSSYGGNQPQHFGDGTRLSIL.

The rearrangement joins TRBV29-1 to TRBJ2-6; possible D gene TRBD1, 5 bases. Trimming shortened V by 4 bases and J by 4 bases, and 14 bases separated the two germline ends. Germline CDR1 is SQVTM and CDR2 is ANQGSEA. The CDR3 runs to 15 residues. CDR3 coding DNA: TGCAGCGTTGCCAGGGTCCTTGGGGGGGCCAACGTCCTGACTTTC. This encodes CSVARVLGGANVLTF.

The rearrangement uses TRBV7-2 and TRBJ1-2, with D perhaps TRBD1 (5 bases). The germline CDR1 and CDR2 sequences are SGHTA and FQGNSA. V lost 2 bases to trimming and J lost 0 bases, with 7 bases between them. The CDR3 is 14 residues long. The CDR3, as DNA: TGTGCCAGCAGCTTATGGGGGGCTAACTATGGCTACACCTTC. Residues: CASSLWGANYGYTF. The full variable domain, with the rest looked up from reference TRBV7-2 and TRBJ1-2, is GAGVSQSPSNKVTEKGKDVELRCDPISGHTALYWYRQSLGQGLEFLIYFQGNSAPDKSGLPSDRFSAERTGGSVSTLTIQRTQQEDSAVYLCASSLWGANYGYTFGSGTRLTVV.

The rearrangement uses TRBV5-6 and TRBJ1-3; D might be TRBD1 (6 bases). This CDR3 comprises 16 residues. Germline CDR1 SGHDT, CDR2 YYEEEE. V lost 6 bases to trimming and J lost 2 bases, with 18 bases between them. For the CDR3, the DNA is TGTGCCAGCAACCTGCGGGGGGGCCGTACTGGAAACACCATATATTTT. The encoded protein is CASNLRGGRTGNTIYF.

V usage is TRBV12-3 or TRBV12-4 and J usage is TRBJ2-2; 9 nucleotides match TRBD2. The CDR3 consists of 13 residues. V shed 7 bases and J 16 bases; nucleotides not matched to a gene: 13. The CDR3 nucleotides are TGTGCCAGCAATCCGGGACTAGCAGGAGGACCGTTTTTT. As protein: CASNPGLAGGPFF.

This clone occurred once. The J gene is TRBJ1-2, the V gene TRBV29-1, with D unresolved. The germline V gene encodes CDR1 SQVTM and CDR2 ANQGSEA. V lost 3 bases to trimming and J lost 3 bases, with 5 bases between them. The CDR3 runs to 11 residues. The CDR3 sequence is CSVDPYYGYTF. The CDR3, as DNA: TGCAGCGTTGATCCCTACTATGGCTACACCTTC.

V gene TRBV15 combines with J gene TRBJ2-7; TRBD2 aligns across 7 bases. CDR3 size: 19 residues. CDR1 is LNHNV and CDR2 is YYDKDF in the germline V gene (reference sequence). The J segment lost 2 bases and the V segment lost 2 bases, leaving 18 bases of the junction unmatched. CDR3 sequence: CATSRSPGREGGKPYEQYF. The DNA for the CDR3 is TGTGCCACCAGCAGATCCCCAGGGAGGGAGGGAGGAAAACCCTACGAGCAGTACTTC.

V is TRBV7-9 and J is TRBJ1-2, with D perhaps TRBD1 (6 bases). This CDR3 is 15 amino acids long. Germline-derived CDR1 and CDR2 are SEHNR and FQNEAQ (reference sequence). V lost 5 bases and J 4 bases, leaving 17 bases between the germline ends. The chain's CDR3 is CASSPSANRVYGYTF. The CDR3 DNA sequence: TGTGCCAGCAGCCCCTCGGCAAACAGGGTCTATGGCTACACCTTC.

The chain carries TRBV3-1 (or the pseudogene TRBV3-2) and TRBJ1-6; 8 nucleotides agree with TRBD1. J gave up 10 bases and V 0 bases, and 8 bases lay outside the gene matches. Germline-derived CDR1 and CDR2 are LGHDT and YNNKEL (reference sequence). The CDR3 contains 16 residues. In DNA form, the CDR3 reads TGTGCCAGCAGCCAAGATTTGGCAGGGGGCGGGTCACCCCTCCACTTT. This sequence encodes CASSQDLAGGGSPLHF.

The chain uses TRBV30 and TRBJ2-7; weak D call: TRBD1 (6 bases). V lost 0 bases and J lost 1, with 10 bases in between. The germline gives CDR1 GTSNPN, CDR2 SVGIG (reference sequence). The CDR3 is 14 residues long. The CDR3 DNA reads as TGTGCCTGGAGTGTTGGGGGCCGATCCTACGAGCAGTACTTC. Protein: CAWSVGGRSYEQYF.

The gene calls are TRBV25-1 and TRBJ2-3; D gene uncertain. The germline V and J ends were trimmed by 3 bases and 2 bases, with 3 bases remaining between them. The length of the CDR3 is 12 residues. Per germline, CDR1 MGHDK and CDR2 SYGVNS. In nucleotides, the CDR3 is TGTGCCAGCAGTGAGTACACAGATACGCAGTATTTT. Amino acid sequence: CASSEYTDTQYF.

This rearrangement joins TRBV20-1 to TRBJ2-1, with 7 bases that match TRBD2. This CDR3 is built from 16 residues. The junction had 13 bases not matched to a gene; V was cut back by 3 bases and J by 5 bases. The germline V gene has CDR1 DFQATT and CDR2 SNEGSKA (reference sequence). The CDR3 loop is CSASVPSAGDNNEQFF. Here the CDR3 DNA reads TGCAGTGCTAGTGTCCCCTCGGCGGGGGATAACAATGAGCAGTTCTTC.